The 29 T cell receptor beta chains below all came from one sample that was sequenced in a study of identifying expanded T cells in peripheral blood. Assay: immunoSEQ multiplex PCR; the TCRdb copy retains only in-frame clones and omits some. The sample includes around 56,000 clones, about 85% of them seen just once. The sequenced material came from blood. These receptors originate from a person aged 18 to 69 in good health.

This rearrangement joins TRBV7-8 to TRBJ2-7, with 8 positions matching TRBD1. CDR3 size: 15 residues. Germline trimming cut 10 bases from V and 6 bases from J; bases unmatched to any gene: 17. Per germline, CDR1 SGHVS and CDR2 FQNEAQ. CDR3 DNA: TGTGCCACAGGACAGGGAACGGGATTGGGGTTCGAGCAGTACTTC. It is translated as CATGQGTGLGFEQYF.

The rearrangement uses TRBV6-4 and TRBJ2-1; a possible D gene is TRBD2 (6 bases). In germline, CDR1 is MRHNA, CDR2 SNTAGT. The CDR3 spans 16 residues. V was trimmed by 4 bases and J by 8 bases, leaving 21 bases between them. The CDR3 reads CASSAYGDPGVDEQFF. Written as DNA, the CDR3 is TGTGCCAGCAGTGCGTATGGGGACCCGGGGGTAGATGAGCAGTTCTTC.

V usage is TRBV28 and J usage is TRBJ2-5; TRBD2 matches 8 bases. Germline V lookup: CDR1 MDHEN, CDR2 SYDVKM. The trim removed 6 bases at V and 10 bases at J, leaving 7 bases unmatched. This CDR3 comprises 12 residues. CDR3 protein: CASSTGGEVQYF. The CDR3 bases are TGTGCCAGCAGCACCGGGGGGGAGGTCCAGTACTTC.

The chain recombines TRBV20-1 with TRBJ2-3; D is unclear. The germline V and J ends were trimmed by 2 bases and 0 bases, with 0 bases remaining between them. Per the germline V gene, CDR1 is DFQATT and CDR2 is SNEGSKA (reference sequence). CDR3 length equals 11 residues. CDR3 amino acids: CSARSTDTQYF. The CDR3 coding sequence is TGCAGTGCTAGAAGCACAGATACGCAGTATTTT.

This chain's CDR3 is CASIPGGSTEAFF. The CDR3 DNA is TGTGCCAGCATCCCAGGGGGGTCCACTGAAGCTTTCTTT. V usage is TRBV6-5 and J usage is TRBJ1-1; 7 bases line up with TRBD1. The CDR3 spans 13 residues. Germline V lookup: CDR1 MNHEY, CDR2 SVGAGI. The J segment lost 4 bases and the V segment lost 7 bases, leaving 6 bases of the junction unmatched.

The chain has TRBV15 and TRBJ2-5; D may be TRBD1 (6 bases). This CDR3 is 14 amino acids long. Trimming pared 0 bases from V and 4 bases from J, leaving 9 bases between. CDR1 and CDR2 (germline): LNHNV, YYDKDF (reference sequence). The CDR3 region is CATSREAGAETQYF. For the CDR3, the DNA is TGTGCCACCAGCAGAGAGGCAGGGGCAGAGACCCAGTACTTC. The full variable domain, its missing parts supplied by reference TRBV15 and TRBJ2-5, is DAMVIQNPRYQVTQFGKPVTLSCSQTLNHNVMYWYQQKSSQAPKLLFHYYDKDFNNEADTPDNFQSRRPNTSFCFLDIRSPGLGDTAMYLCATSREAGAETQYFGPGTRLLVL.

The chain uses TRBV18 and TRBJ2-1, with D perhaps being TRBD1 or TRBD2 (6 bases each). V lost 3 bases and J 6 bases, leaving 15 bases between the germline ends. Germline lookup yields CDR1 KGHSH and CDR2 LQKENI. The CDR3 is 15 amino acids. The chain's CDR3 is CASSPGLQGGNEQFF. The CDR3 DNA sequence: TGTGCCAGCTCACCCGGGCTACAGGGAGGCAATGAGCAGTTCTTC.

DNA for the CDR3: TGTGCCAGCTTGGAGGGAGGCTCCTACAATGAGCAGTTCTTC. Translated: CASLEGGSYNEQFF. The chain employs TRBV2 and TRBJ2-1; possibly TRBD2 for D (6 bases). V lost 8 bases and J 0 bases, leaving 11 bases between the germline ends. The germline V gene has CDR1 SNHLY and CDR2 FYNNEI. The CDR3 covers 14 residues. Looking up the rest from reference TRBV2 and TRBJ2-1 gives the full variable domain: EPEVTQTPSHQVTQMGQEVILRCVPISNHLYFYWYRQILGQKVEFLVSFYNNEISEKSEIFDDQFSVERPDGSNFTLKIRSTKLEDSAMYFCASLEGGSYNEQFFGPGTRLTVL.

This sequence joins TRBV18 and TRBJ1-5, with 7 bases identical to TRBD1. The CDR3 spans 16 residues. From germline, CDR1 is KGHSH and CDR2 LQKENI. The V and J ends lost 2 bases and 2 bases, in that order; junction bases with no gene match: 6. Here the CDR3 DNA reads TGTGCCAGCTCACCATCGGTCACAGGGGGCAATCAGCCCCAGCATTTT. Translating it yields CASSPSVTGGNQPQHF.

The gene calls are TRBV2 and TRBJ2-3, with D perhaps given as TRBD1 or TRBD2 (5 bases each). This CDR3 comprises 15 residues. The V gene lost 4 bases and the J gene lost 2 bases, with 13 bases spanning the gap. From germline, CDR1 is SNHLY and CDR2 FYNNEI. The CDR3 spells CASSGGDGYTDTQYF. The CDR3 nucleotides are TGTGCCAGCAGTGGTGGGGACGGCTACACAGATACGCAGTATTTT.

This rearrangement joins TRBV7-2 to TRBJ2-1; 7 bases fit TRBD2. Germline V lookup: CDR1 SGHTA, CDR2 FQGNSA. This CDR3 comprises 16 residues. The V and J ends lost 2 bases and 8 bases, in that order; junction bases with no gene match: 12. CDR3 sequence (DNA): TGTGCCAGCAGCTTACCCGGACTAGTAAGGCCCCATGAGCAGTTCTTC. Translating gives CASSLPGLVRPHEQFF.

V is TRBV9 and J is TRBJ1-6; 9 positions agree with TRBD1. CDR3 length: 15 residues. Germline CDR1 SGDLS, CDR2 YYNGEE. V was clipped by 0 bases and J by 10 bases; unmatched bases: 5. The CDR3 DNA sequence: TGTGCCAGCAGCGTAGATGGGACAGGGAAATCACCCCTCCACTTT. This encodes CASSVDGTGKSPLHF.

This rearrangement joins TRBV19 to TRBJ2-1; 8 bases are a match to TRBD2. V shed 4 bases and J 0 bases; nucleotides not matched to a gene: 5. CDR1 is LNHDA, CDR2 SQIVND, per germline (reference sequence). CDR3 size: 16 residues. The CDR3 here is CASSTAGAPSYNEQFF. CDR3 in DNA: TGTGCCAGTAGTACAGCGGGAGCCCCCTCCTACAATGAGCAGTTCTTC. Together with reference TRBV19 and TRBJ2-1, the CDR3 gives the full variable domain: DGGITQSPKYLFRKEGQNVTLSCEQNLNHDAMYWYRQDPGQGLRLIYYSQIVNDFQKGDIAEGYSVSREKKESFPLTVTSAQKNPTAFYLCASSTAGAPSYNEQFFGPGTRLTVL.

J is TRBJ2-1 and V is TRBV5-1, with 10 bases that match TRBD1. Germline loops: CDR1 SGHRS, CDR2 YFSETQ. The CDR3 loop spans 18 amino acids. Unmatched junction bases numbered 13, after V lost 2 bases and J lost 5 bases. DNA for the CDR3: TGCGCCAGCAGCTTCCTAAGACAGGGGGCTATCGAGGACAATGAGCAGTTCTTC. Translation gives CASSFLRQGAIEDNEQFF.

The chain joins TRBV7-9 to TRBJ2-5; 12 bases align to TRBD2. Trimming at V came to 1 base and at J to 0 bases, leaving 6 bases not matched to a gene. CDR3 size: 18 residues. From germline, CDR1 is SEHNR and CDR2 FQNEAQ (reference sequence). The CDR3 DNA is TGTGCCAGCAGCTTAGGACTAGCGGGGGCGACGTACCAAGAGACCCAGTACTTC. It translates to CASSLGLAGATYQETQYF.

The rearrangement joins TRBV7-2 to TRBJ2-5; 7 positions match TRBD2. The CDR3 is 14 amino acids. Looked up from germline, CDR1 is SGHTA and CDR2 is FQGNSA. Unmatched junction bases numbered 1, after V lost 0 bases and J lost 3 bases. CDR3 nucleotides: TGTGCCAGCAGCTTAGCGGGGGGGAAAGAGACCCAGTACTTC. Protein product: CASSLAGGKETQYF.

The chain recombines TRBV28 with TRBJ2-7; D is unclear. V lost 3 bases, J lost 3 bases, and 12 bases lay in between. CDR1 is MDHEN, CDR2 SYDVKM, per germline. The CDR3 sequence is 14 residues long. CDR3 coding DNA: TGTGCCAGCAGTTTGGATCAGGTGCTCTACGAGCAGTACTTC. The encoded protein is CASSLDQVLYEQYF.

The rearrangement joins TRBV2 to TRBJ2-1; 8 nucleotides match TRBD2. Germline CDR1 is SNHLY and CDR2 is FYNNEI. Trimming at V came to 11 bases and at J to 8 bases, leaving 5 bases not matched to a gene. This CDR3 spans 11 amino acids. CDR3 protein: CAGGLADEQFF. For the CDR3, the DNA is TGTGCCGGAGGACTAGCCGATGAGCAGTTCTTC.

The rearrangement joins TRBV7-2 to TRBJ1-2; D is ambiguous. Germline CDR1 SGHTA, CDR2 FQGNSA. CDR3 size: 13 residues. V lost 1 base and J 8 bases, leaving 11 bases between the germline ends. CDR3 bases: TGTGCCAGCAGCTTAGTTCCCGGAGCAGGCTACACCTTC. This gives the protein CASSLVPGAGYTF.

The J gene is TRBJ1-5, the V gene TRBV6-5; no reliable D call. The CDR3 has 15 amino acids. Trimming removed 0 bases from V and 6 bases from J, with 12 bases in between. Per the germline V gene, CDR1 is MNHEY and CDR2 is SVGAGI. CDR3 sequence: CASSYSAEGSQPQHF. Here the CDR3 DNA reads TGTGCCAGCAGTTACTCCGCGGAGGGATCTCAGCCCCAGCATTTT.

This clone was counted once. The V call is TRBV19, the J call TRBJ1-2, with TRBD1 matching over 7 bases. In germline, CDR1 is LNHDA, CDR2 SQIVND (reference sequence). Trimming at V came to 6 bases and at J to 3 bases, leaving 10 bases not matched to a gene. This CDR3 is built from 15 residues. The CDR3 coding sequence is TGTGCCAGTAGCGGCCACCGGGACAGTTACTATGGCTACACCTTC. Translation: CASSGHRDSYYGYTF.

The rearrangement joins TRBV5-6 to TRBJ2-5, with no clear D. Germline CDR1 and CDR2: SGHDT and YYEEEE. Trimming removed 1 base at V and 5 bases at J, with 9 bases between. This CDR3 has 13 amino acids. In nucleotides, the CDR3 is TGTGCCAGCAGCTTGTCTGCTAGGGAGACCCAGTACTTC. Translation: CASSLSARETQYF.

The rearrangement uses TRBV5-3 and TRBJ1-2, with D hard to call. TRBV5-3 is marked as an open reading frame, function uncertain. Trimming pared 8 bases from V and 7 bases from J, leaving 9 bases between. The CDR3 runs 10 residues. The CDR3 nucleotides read TGTGCCAGGAGGCGAGGTGGCTACACCTTC. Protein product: CARRRGGYTF.

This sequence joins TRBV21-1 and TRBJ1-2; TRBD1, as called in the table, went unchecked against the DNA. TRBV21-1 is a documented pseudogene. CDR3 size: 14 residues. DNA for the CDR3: TGTGCCAGCAGCAAAGAGAAGGGGCACTATGGCTACACCTTC. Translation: CASSKEKGHYGYTF.

The CDR3 DNA follows: TGTGCCAGACCGTCGTCCTACGAGCAGTACTTC. Translation gives CARPSSYEQYF. This rearrangement joins TRBV19 to TRBJ2-7; D call uncertain. Trimming pared 9 bases from V and 1 base from J, leaving 7 bases between. The germline V gene has CDR1 LNHDA and CDR2 SQIVND (reference sequence). This CDR3 is built from 11 residues.

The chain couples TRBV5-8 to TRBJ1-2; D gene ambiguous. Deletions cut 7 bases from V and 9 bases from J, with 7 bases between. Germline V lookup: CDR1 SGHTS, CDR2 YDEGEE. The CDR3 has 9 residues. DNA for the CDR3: TGTGCCAGCTTGAGGAGCTACACCTTC. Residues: CASLRSYTF.

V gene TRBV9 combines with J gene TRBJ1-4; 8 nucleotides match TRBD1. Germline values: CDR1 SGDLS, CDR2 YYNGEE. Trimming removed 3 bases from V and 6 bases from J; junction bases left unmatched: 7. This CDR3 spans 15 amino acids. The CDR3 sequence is CASSDGTGRHEKLFF. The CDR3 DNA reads TGTGCCAGCAGCGACGGGACAGGACGACATGAAAAACTGTTTTTT.

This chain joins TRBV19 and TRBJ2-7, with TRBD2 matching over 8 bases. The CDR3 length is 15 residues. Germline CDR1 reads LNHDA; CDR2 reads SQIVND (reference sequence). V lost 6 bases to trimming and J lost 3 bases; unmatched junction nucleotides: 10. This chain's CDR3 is CASSTFASGYYEQYF. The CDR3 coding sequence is TGTGCCAGTAGCACCTTCGCTAGCGGGTACTACGAGCAGTACTTC.

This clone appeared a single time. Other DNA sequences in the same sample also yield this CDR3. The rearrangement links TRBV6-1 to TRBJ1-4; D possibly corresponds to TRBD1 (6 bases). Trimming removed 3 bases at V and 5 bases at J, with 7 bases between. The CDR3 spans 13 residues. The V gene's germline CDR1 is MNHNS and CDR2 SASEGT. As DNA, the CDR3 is TGTGCCAGCAGTGACAGGGGCAATGAAAAACTGTTTTTT. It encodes CASSDRGNEKLFF.